This T cell receptor beta chain stems from a study of cytomegalovirus exposure and HLA in healthy donors. A note on this clone: Its antigen is not identified.

V dropped 1 base and J dropped 2 bases, with 13 bases sitting between them. Germline assignment: CDR1 SGHDT and CDR2 YYEEEE. This CDR3 comprises 16 residues. Donors showed nominal health when sampled, although they likely had unrecorded immune exposures. Regarding the study as a whole: Overall, approximately 150 TCR beta chains were annotated as cytomegalovirus-associated.

Both 60 Vbeta primers and 13 Jbeta primers went into the PCR. Assay used: immunoSEQ multiplex PCR; TCRdb lists only in-frame clones, some missing. The sample carries about 82,000 clones, more than 65% recorded once. Sequenced material: PBMCs. The receptor comes from a man aged 60 to 75 in good health and CMV-seronegative. This sequence joins TRBV5-6 and TRBJ1-5, with D hard to call. CDR3 sequence: CASSLRPTGGNQPQHF. CDR3 bases: TGTGCCAGCAGCTTGCGCCCTACCGGTGGCAATCAGCCCCAGCATTTT.